Below are 5 T cell receptor beta chains sequenced from a single sample in a study of T cells in localized non-small cell lung cancer. Measured with immunoSEQ multiplex PCR; TCRdb has only the in-frame clones, and not every one. The data hold roughly 40,000 clones, with 81% observed a single time. The sequencing used peripheral blood mononuclear cells, collected before any cancer treatment. The receptors come from a male donor at least 60 years old with stage II lung adenocarcinoma.

V usage is TRBV10-2 and J usage is TRBJ1-2; D not resolved. Germline CDR1 reads WSHSY; CDR2 reads SAAADI. This CDR3 has 13 residues. Trimming stripped 3 bases from V and 4 bases from J, with 9 bases between. The DNA for the CDR3 is TGCGCCAGCAGTGAAAGGGTGATCTATGGCTACACCTTC. Its translation: CASSERVIYGYTF.

This chain connects TRBV6-4 to TRBJ2-2, with D unresolved. V lost 3 bases, J lost 6 bases, and 5 bases lay in between. Germline lookup yields CDR1 MRHNA and CDR2 SNTAGT. The CDR3 is 12 residues long. Written as DNA, the CDR3 is TGTGCCAGCAGTGAGACGGCCGGGGAGCTGTTTTTT. Translated, it gives CASSETAGELFF.

The chain joins TRBV7-3 to TRBJ2-2; TRBD1 might be the D (6 bases). The CDR3 covers 16 residues. The germline V gene encodes CDR1 SGHTA and CDR2 FQGTGA. With 6 bases removed from V and 1 base from J, the gap between germline ends came to 15 bases. The CDR3 DNA follows: TGTGCCAGCAGTTTGACCCGGGACAAGAACACCGGGGAGCTGTTTTTT. Its translation is CASSLTRDKNTGELFF.

The rearrangement links TRBV18 to TRBJ1-2; 8 bases fit TRBD1. V was clipped by 6 bases and J by 8 bases; unmatched bases: 11. Looked up from germline, CDR1 is KGHSH and CDR2 is LQKENI. This CDR3 spans 14 amino acids. CDR3: CASSSRQGRVGYTF. The CDR3, as DNA: TGTGCCAGCTCCAGCCGACAGGGGCGCGTAGGCTACACCTTC.

The chain carries TRBV19 and TRBJ2-4; D is tentatively TRBD1 or TRBD2 (6 bases each). V was pared by 3 bases and J by 3 bases, with 15 bases between. From germline, CDR1 is LNHDA and CDR2 SQIVND (reference sequence). The CDR3 contains 16 residues. CDR3 loop: CASSIVEGGGKNIQYF. CDR3 coding DNA: TGTGCCAGTAGTATCGTGGAAGGAGGGGGCAAAAACATTCAGTACTTC.